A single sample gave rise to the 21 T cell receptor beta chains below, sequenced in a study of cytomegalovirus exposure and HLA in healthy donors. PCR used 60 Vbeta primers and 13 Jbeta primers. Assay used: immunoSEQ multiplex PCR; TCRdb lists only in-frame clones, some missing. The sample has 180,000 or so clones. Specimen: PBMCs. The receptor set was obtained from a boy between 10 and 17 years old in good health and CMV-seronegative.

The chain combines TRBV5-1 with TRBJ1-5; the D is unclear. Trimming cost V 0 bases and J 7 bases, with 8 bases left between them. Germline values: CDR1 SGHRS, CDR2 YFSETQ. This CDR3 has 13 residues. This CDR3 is CASSLAGGQPQHF. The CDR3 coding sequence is TGCGCCAGCAGCTTGGCCGGAGGGCAGCCCCAGCATTTT.

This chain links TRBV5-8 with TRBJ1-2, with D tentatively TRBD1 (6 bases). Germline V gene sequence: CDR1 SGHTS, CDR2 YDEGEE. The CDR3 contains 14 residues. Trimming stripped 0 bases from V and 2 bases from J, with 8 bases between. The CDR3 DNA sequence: TGTGCCAGCAGCTTGGACAGGGAAAACTATGGCTACACCTTC. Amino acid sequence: CASSLDRENYGYTF.

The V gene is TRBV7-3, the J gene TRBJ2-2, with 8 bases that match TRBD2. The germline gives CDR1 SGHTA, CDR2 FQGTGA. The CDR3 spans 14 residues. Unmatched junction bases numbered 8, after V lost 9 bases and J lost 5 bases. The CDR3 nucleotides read TGTGCCAGTAGGGGAGCGGGGGCTACCGGGGAGCTGTTTTTT. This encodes CASRGAGATGELFF.

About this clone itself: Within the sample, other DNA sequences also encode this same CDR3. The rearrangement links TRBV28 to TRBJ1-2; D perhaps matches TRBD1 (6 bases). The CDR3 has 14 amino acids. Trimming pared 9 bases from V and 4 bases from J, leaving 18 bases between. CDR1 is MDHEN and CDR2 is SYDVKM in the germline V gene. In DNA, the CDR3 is TGTGCCAGTAGACGACCCGGGACATTCTATGGCTACACCTTC. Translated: CASRRPGTFYGYTF.

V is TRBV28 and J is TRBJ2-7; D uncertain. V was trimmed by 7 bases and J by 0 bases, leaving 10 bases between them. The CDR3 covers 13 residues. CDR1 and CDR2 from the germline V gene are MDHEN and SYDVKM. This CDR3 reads CASKLWSSYEQYF. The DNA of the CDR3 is TGTGCCAGCAAGCTATGGAGCTCCTACGAGCAGTACTTC. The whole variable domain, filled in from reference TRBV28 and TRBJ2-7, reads DVKVTQSSRYLVKRTGEKVFLECVQDMDHENMFWYRQDPGLGLRLIYFSYDVKMKEKGDIPEGYSVSREKKERFSLILESASTNQTSMYLCASKLWSSYEQYFGPGTRLTVT.

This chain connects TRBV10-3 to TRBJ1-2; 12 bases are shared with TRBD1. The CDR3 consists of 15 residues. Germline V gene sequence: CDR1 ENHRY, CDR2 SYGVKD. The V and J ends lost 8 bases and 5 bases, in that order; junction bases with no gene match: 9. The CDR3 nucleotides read TGTGCCATCGGTGGGACAGGGGGCGCGAAATATGGCTACACCTTC. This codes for CAIGGTGGAKYGYTF.

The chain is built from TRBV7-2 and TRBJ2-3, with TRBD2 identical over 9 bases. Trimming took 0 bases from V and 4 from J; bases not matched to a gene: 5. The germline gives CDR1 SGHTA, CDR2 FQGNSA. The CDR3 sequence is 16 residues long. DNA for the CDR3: TGTGCCAGCAGCTTAGCGAGTGCGGGGGGGGCAGATACGCAGTATTTT. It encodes CASSLASAGGADTQYF.

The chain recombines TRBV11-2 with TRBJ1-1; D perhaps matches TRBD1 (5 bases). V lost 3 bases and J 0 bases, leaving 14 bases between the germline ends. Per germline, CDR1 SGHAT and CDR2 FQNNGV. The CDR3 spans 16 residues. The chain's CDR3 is CASSFSGGTLNTEAFF. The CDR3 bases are TGTGCCAGCAGCTTCAGCGGGGGAACCTTGAACACTGAAGCTTTCTTT.

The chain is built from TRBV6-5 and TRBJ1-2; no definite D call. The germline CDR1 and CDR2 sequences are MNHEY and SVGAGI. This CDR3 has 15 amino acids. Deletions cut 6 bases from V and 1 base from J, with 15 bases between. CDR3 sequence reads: CASRAGRHFNYGYTF. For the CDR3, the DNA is TGTGCCAGCAGGGCCGGGAGGCACTTTAACTATGGCTACACCTTC.

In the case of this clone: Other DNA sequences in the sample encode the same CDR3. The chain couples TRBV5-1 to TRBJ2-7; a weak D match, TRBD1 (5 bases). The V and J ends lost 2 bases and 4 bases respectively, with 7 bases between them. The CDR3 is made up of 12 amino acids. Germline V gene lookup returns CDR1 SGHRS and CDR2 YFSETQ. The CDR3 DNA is TGCGCCAGCAGCTTAAGGGGTTACGAGCAGTACTTC. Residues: CASSLRGYEQYF.

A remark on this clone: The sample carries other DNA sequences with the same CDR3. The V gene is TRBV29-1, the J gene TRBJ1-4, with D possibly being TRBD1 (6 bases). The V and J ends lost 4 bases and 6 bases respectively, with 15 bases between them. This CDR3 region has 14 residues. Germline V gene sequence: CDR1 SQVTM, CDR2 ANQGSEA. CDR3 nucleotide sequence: TGCAGCGTTGTGAGTACGGGGGGCGATGAAAAACTGTTTTTT. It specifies CSVVSTGGDEKLFF.

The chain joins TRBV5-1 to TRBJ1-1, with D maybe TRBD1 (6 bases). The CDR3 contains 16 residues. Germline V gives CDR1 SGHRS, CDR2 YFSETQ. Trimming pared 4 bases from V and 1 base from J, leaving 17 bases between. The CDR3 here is CASSGPGQTKNTEAFF. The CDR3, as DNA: TGCGCCAGCAGCGGGCCCGGACAGACAAAGAACACTGAAGCTTTCTTT. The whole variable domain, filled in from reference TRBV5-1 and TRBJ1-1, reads KAGVTQTPRYLIKTRGQQVTLSCSPISGHRSVSWYQQTPGQGLQFLFEYFSETQRNKGNFPGRFSGRQFSNSRSEMNVSTLELGDSALYLCASSGPGQTKNTEAFFGQGTRLTVV.

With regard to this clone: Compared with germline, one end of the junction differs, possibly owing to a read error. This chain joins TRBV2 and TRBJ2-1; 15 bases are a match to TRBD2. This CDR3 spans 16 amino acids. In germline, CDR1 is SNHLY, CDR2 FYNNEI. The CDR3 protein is CASREGLAGGQGEQFF. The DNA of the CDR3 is TGTGCCAGCAGGGAAGGACTAGCGGGGGGGCAGGGTGAGCAGTTCTTC.

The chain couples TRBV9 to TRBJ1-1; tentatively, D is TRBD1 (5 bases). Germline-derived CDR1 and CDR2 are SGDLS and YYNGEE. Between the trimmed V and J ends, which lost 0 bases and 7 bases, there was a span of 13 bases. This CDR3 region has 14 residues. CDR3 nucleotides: TGTGCCAGCAGCGTAGGTAGGGGATACGGTGAAGCTTTCTTT. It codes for CASSVGRGYGEAFF.

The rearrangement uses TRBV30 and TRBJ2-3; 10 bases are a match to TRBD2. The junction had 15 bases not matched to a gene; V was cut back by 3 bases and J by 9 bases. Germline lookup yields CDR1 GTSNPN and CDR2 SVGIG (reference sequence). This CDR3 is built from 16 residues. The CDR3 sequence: CAWSGYLAGVRSTQYF. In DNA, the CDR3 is TGTGCCTGGAGCGGATATCTAGCGGGGGTACGTTCGACGCAGTATTTT. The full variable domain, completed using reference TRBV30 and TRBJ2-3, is SQTIHQWPATLVQPVGSPLSLECTVEGTSNPNLYWYRQAAGRGLQLLFYSVGIGQISSEVPQNLSASRPQDRQFILSSKKLLLSDSGFYLCAWSGYLAGVRSTQYFGPGTRLTVL.

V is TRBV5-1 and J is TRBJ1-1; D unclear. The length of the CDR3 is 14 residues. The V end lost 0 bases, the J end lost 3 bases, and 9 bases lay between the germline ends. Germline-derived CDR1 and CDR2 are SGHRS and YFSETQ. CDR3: CASSLGASDTEAFF. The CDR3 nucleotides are TGCGCCAGCAGCTTGGGTGCCTCGGACACTGAAGCTTTCTTT.

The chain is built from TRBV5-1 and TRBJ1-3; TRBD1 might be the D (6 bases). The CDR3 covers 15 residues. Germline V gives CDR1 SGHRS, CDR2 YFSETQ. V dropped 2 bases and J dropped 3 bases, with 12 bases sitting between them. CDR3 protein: CASSLSRGLGNTIYF. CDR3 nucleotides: TGCGCCAGCAGCTTATCCAGGGGCCTTGGAAACACCATATATTTT.

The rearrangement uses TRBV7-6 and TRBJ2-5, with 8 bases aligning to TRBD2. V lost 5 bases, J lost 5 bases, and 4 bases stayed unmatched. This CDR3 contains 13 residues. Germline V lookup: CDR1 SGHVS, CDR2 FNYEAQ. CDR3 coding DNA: TGTGCCAGCAGCGAGGGACTAGAGGAGACCCAGTACTTC. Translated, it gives CASSEGLEETQYF.

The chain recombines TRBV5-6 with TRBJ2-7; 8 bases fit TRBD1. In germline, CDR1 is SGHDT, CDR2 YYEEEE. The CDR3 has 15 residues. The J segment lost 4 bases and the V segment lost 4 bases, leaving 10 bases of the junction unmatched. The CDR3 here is CASSPGAGGRYEQYF. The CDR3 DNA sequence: TGTGCCAGCAGCCCCGGTGCAGGGGGCAGGTACGAGCAGTACTTC.

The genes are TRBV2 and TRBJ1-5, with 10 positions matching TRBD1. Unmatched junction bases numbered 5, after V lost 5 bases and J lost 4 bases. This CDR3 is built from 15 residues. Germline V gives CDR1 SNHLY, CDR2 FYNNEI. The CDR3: CASSKGQGGNQPQHF. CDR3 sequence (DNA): TGTGCCAGCAGTAAAGGACAGGGGGGAAATCAGCCCCAGCATTTT.

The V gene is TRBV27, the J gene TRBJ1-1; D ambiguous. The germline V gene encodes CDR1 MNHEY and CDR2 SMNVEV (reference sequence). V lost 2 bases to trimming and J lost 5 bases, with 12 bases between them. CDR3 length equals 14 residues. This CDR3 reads CASSLGGFKTEAFF. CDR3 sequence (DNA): TGTGCCAGCAGTTTAGGAGGGTTCAAAACTGAAGCTTTCTTT.